This T cell receptor beta chain stems from a study of identical twins. Study outcomes and limitations: Invariant MAIT and iNKT cells may have partly biased zero-insertion analyses. Researchers reported weaker excess twin sharing in beta out-of-frame sequences. Insertions were reduced in abundant cord blood beta clonotypes but not in memory repertoires.

Healthy Caucasians provided all donations. Germline CDR1 ENHRY, CDR2 SYGVKD. There are 13 residues in the CDR3. The ends lost 8 bases at V and 1 base at J; junction bases unmatched: 3. This clonotype was seen only a few times. Its antigen is not known. TCRdb fed the 5' RACE reads into MiXCR, producing one record per CDR3 protein. The sample has 550,000 to 800,000 distinct CDR3 sequences; 7.1% are singletons. The sample was also linked to a second study, of yellow fever vaccine responses in identical twins.

Sequencing was done on a sample of PBMCs. The sequence came from a woman between 18 and 29 years old in good health. This chain joins TRBV10-3 and TRBJ2-3; 7 bases fit TRBD2. This CDR3 reads CAIGAGGTDTQYF. The CDR3 nucleotides are TGTGCCATCGGGGCGGGGGGCACAGATACGCAGTATTTT.